This T cell receptor (beta chain) was captured in a study of cytomegalovirus exposure and HLA in healthy donors. PCR was performed using 60 Vbeta and 13 Jbeta primers. Libraries were prepared by immunoSEQ multiplex PCR; TCRdb keeps only in-frame clonotypes and omits some of them. This table has some 200,000 clones, over 70% appearing once. The specimen sequenced was PBMCs. The source of this sequence is a man over 45 in good health and CMV-seronegative.

The CDR3 spells CASGLGAGGGTDTQYF. CDR3 coding DNA: TGTGCTAGTGGTTTGGGAGCGGGGGGGGGCACAGATACGCAGTATTTT. V gene TRBV12-5 combines with J gene TRBJ2-3, with 10 nucleotides matching TRBD2. Germline V gives CDR1 LGHNT, CDR2 FRNRAP. This CDR3 is built from 16 residues. The V gene end was trimmed by 1 base and the J gene end by 1 base; junction bases not matched to a gene: 2.